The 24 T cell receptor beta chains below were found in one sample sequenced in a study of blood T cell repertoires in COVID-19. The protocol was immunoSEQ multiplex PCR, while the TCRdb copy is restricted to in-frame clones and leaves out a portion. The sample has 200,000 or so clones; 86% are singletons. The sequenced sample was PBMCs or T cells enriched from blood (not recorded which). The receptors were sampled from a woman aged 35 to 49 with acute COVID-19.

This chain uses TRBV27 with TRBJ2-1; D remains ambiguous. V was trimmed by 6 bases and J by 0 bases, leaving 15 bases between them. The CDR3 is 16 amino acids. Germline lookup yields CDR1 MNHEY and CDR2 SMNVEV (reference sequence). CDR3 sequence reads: CASRLDRRSSYNEQFF. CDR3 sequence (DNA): TGTGCCAGCAGACTGGATCGCCGGAGCTCCTACAATGAGCAGTTCTTC.

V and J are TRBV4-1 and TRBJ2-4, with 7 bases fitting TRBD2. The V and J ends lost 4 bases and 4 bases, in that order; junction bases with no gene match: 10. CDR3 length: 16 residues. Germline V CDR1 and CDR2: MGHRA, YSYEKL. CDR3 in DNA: TGCGCCAGCAGCCTCACTTCATCGGGAGGAAAAAACATTCAGTACTTC. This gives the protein CASSLTSSGGKNIQYF.

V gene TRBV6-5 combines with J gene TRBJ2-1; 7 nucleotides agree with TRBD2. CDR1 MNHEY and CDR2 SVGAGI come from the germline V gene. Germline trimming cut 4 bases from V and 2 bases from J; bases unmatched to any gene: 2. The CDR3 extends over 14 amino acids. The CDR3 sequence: CASSWLAAYNEQFF. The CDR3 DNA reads TGTGCCAGCAGTTGGCTAGCGGCCTACAATGAGCAGTTCTTC.

The CDR3 sequence: CASSPRSNQGTEQFF. The CDR3 region has the DNA TGTGCCAGCAGCCCCAGATCAAATCAGGGGACTGAGCAGTTCTTC. This chain connects TRBV7-2 to TRBJ2-1; a weak D match, TRBD1 (6 bases). V was clipped by 5 bases and J by 9 bases, with 20 bases between them. The CDR3 covers 15 residues. Germline V gene data show CDR1 as SGHTA and CDR2 as FQGNSA.

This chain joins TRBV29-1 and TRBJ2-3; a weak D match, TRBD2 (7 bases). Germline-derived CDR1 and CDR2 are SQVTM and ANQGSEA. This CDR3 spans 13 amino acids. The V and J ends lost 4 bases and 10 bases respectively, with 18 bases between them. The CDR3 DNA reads TGCAGCGTTGCCGTGGGGGCGGGAGTACCGCAGTATTTT. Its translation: CSVAVGAGVPQYF.

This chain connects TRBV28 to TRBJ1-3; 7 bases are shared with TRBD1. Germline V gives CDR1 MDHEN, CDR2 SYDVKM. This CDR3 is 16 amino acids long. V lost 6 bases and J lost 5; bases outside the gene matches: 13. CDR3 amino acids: CASRATAGGLRNTIYF. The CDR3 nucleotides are TGTGCCAGCAGAGCCACTGCAGGGGGTCTTAGAAACACCATATATTTT.

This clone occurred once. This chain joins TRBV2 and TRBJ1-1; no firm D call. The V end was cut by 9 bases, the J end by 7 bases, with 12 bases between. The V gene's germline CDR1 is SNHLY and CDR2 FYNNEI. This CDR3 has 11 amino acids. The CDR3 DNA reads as TGTGCCAGGACGATACTAAGTGAAGCTTTCTTT. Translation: CARTILSEAFF.

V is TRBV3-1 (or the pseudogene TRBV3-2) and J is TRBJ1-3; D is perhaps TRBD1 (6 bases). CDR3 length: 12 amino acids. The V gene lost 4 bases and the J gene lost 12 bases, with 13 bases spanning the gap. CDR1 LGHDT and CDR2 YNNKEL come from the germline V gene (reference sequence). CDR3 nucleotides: TGTGCCAGCAGCCTCCAACAGGGAGTCATATATTTT. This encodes CASSLQQGVIYF.

The CDR3 loop reads CSVEAWTGFRDTQYF. DNA for the CDR3: TGCAGCGTTGAAGCTTGGACAGGTTTTCGAGATACGCAGTATTTT. The J gene is TRBJ2-3, the V gene TRBV29-1; 7 bases agree with TRBD1. CDR1 SQVTM and CDR2 ANQGSEA come from the germline V gene. The V segment lost 1 base and the J segment 5 bases; nucleotides outside the gene matches: 9. The CDR3 is 15 amino acids.

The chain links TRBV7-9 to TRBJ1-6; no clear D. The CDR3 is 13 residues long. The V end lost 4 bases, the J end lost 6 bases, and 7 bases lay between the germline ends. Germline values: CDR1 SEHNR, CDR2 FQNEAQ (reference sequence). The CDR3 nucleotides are TGTGCCAGCAGCTCCCAGTCTAATTCACCCCTCCACTTT. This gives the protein CASSSQSNSPLHF.

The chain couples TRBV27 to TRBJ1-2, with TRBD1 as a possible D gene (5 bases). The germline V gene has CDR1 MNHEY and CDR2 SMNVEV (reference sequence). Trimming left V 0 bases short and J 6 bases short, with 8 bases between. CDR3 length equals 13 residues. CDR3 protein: CASSLSRAHGYTF. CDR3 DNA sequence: TGTGCCAGCAGTTTATCCAGGGCCCATGGCTACACCTTC.

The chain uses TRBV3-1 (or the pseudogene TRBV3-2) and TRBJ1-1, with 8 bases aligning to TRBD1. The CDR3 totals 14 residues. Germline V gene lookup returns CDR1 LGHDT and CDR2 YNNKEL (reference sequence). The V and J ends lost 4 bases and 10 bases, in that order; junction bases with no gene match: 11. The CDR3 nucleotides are TGTGCCAGCAGCCCCTCCCAGGGGGCGGGTGTAGCTTTCTTT. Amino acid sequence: CASSPSQGAGVAFF.

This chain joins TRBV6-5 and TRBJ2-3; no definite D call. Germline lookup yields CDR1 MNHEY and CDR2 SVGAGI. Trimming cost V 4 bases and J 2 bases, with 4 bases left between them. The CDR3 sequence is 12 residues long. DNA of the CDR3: TGTGCCAGCAGTTCCAACACAGATACGCAGTATTTT. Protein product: CASSSNTDTQYF.

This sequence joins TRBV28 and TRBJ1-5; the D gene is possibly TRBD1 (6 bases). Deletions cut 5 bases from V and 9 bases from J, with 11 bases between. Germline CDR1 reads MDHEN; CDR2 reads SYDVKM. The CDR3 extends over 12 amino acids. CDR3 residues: CASSRQVLPQHF. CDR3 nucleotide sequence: TGTGCCAGCAGTCGACAGGTGCTGCCCCAGCATTTT. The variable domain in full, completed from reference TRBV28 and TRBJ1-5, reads DVKVTQSSRYLVKRTGEKVFLECVQDMDHENMFWYRQDPGLGLRLIYFSYDVKMKEKGDIPEGYSVSREKKERFSLILESASTNQTSMYLCASSRQVLPQHFGDGTRLSIL.

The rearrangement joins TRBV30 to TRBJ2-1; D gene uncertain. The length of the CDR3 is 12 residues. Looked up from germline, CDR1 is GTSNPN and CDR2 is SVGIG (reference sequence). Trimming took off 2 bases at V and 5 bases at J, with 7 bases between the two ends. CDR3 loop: CAWSRGDNEQFF. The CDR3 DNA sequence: TGTGCCTGGAGTAGAGGCGACAATGAGCAGTTCTTC.

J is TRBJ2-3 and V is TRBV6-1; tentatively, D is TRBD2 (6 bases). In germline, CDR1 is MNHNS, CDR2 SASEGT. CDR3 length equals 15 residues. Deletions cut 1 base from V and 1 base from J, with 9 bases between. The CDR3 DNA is TGTGCCAGCAGTGAAGGTACGGGGGGCACAGATACGCAGTATTTT. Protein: CASSEGTGGTDTQYF.

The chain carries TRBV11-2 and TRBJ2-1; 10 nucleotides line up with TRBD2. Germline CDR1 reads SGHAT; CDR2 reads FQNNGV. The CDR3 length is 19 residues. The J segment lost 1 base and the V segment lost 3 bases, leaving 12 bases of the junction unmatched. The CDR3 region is CASSLRGGGTSASYNEQFF. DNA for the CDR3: TGTGCCAGCAGCTTGAGGGGCGGAGGGACTAGCGCTTCCTACAATGAGCAGTTCTTC.

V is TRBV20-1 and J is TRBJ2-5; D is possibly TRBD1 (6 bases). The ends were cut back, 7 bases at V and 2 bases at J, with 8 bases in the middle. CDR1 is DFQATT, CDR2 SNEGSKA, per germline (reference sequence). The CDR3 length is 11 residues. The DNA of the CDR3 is TGCAGTGTGGGACAACAAGAGACCCAGTACTTC. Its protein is CSVGQQETQYF.

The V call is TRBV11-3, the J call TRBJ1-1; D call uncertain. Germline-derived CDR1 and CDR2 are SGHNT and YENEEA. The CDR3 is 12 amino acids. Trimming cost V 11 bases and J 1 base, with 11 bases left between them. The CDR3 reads CASSEGNTEAFF. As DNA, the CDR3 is TGTGCCTCTTCTGAGGGGAACACTGAAGCTTTCTTT.

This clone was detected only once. The CDR3 is CASSQEQGLAGGSYNEQFF. CDR3 DNA sequence: TGCGCCAGCAGCCAAGAACAGGGACTAGCGGGAGGGAGCTACAATGAGCAGTTCTTC. V usage is TRBV4-1 and J usage is TRBJ2-1; 16 nucleotides align to TRBD2. The J segment lost 3 bases and the V segment lost 0 bases, leaving 5 bases of the junction unmatched. The length of the CDR3 is 19 residues. Germline V gene sequence: CDR1 MGHRA, CDR2 YSYEKL.

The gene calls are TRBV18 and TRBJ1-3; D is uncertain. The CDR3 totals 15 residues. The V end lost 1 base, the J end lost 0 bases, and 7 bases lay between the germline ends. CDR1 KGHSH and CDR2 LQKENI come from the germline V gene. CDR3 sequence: CASSPQEGSGNTIYF. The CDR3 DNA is TGTGCCAGCTCACCACAAGAGGGCTCTGGAAACACCATATATTTT.

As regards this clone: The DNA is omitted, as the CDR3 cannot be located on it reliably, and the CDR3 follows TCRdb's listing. The CDR3 sequence is CASSKVAAGAYNEQFF. The chain uses TRBV21-1 and TRBJ2-1; the D call TRBD2 from the table was never checked on the DNA. TRBV21-1 is an annotated pseudogene. Including both end residues, the CDR3 is 16 amino acids long.

CDR3 DNA sequence: TGTGCCAGTAGTAGTGCAGGGGGCACCGCTGGGGGCTACACCTTC. Translated: CASSSAGGTAGGYTF. J is TRBJ1-2 and V is TRBV19, with TRBD1 identical over 8 bases. Per germline, CDR1 LNHDA and CDR2 SQIVND (reference sequence). The V gene end was trimmed by 4 bases and the J gene end by 8 bases; junction bases not matched to a gene: 12. CDR3 length: 15 residues.

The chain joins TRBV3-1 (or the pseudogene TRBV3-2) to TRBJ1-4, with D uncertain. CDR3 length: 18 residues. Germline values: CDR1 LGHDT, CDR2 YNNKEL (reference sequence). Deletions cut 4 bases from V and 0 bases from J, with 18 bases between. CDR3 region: CASSPHPGGLATNEKLFF. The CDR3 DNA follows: TGTGCCAGCAGCCCCCACCCGGGAGGGCTAGCAACTAATGAAAAACTGTTTTTT.